The clone carrying this T cell receptor beta chain was counted many times. Its antigen is unidentified. Tagging with unique molecular identifiers was applied to individual cDNA molecules. From the 5' RACE reads, TCRdb called clonotypes with MiXCR, one entry per CDR3 protein. This table holds fewer than 30,000 distinct CDR3 sequences, about 4.5% found once. The source of the sample is a study of early T cells in non-severe SARS-CoV-2 infection. Study-level points and caveats: In VDJdb matching, anti-spike CD8 responses were favored while private and CD4 specificities went missing.

V gave up 4 bases and J gave up 0 bases, with 6 bases separating them. The CDR3 runs to 14 residues. Germline V CDR1 and CDR2: SEHNR, FQNEAQ (reference sequence). J is TRBJ2-2 and V is TRBV7-9; D is ambiguous. This clonotype was sampled from an adult who was a healthcare worker with PCR-confirmed SARS-CoV-2 infection or an uninfected control (not recorded which). The sequenced sample consisted of whole blood. This chain's CDR3 is CASSSDSNTGELFF. Here the CDR3 DNA reads TGTGCCAGCAGCTCAGACTCGAACACCGGGGAGCTGTTTTTT.